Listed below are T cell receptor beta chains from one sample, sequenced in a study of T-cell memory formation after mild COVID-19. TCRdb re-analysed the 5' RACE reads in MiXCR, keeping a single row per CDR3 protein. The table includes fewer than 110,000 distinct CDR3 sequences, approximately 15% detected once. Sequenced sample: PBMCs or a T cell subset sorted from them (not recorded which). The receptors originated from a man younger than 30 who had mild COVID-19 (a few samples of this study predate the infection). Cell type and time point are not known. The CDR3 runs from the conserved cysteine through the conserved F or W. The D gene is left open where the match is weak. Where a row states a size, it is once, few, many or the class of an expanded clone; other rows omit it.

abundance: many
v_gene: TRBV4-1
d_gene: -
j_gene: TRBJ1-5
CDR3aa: CASSTPSNQPQHF
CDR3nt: TGCGCCAGCAGCACTCCTAGCAATCAGCCCCAGCATTTT

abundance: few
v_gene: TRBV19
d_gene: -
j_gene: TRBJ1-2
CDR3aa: CASSIGSRYGYTF
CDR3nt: TGTGCCAGTAGTATCGGCAGCCGCTATGGCTACACCTTC

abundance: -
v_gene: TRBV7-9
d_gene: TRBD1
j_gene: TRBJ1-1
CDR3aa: CASSLGQGHRGAFF
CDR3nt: TGTGCCAGCAGCTTAGGACAGGGGCATCGAGGAGCTTTCTTT

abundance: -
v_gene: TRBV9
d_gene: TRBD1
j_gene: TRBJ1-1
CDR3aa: CASTQGDRISTEAFF
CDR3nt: TGTGCCAGCACGCAGGGGGACCGAATATCCACTGAAGCTTTCTTT

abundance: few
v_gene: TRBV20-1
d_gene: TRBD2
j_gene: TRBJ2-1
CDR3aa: CSAAGGFGDEQFF
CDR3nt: TGCAGTGCCGCGGGGGGGTTCGGCGATGAGCAGTTCTTC

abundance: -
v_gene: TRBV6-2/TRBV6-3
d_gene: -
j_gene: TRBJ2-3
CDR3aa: CASSADWNMQYF
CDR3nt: TGTGCCAGCAGCGCCGACTGGAATATGCAGTATTTT

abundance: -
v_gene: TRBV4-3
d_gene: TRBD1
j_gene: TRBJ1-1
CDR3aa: CASSQESGGLTNTEAFF
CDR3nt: TGCGCCAGCAGCCAAGAGTCAGGGGGTCTTACAAACACTGAAGCTTTCTTT

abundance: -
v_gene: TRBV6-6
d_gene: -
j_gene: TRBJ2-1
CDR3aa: CASSNSHEQFF
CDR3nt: TGTGCCAGCAGCAACAGTCATGAGCAGTTCTTC

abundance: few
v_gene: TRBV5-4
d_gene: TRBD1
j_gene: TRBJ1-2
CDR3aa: CASSLAPGQGADYGYTF
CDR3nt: TGTGCCAGCAGCTTGGCACCGGGACAGGGGGCGGACTATGGCTACACCTTC

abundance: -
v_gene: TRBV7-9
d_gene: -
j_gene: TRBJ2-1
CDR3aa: CASSLGPGEQFF
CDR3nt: TGTGCCAGCAGCTTAGGCCCTGGTGAGCAGTTCTTC

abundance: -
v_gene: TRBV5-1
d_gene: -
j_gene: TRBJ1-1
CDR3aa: CASSLAWLATEAFF
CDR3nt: TGCGCCAGCAGCTTGGCCTGGTTGGCCACTGAAGCTTTCTTT

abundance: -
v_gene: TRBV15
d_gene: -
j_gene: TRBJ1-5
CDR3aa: CATSRVRLNQPQHF
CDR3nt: TGTGCCACCAGCAGAGTTAGGCTCAATCAGCCCCAGCATTTT

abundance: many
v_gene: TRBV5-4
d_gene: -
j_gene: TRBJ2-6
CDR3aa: CASSSAEYVLNSGANVLTF
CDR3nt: TGTGCCAGCAGCTCGGCAGAGTACGTCCTTAACTCTGGGGCCAACGTCCTGACTTTC

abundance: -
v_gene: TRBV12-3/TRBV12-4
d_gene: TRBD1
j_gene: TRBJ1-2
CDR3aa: CASSLRQGSFGYTF
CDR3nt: TGTGCCAGCAGTTTGAGACAGGGGAGTTTTGGCTACACCTTC

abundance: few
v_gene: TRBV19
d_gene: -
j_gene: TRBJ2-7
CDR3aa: CASSPGIAEQYF
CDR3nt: TGTGCCAGTAGTCCAGGGATTGCCGAGCAGTACTTC

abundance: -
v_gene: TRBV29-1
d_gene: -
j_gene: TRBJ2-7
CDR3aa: CSVGESGYEQYF
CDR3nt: TGCAGCGTTGGAGAATCGGGTTACGAGCAGTACTTC

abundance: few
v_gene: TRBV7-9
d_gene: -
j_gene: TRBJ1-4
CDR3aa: CASSAGATNEKLFF
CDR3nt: TGTGCCAGCAGTGCGGGAGCAACTAATGAAAAACTGTTTTTT

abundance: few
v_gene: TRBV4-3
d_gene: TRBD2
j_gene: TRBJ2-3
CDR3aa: CASSQIAGHTDTQYF
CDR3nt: TGCGCCAGCAGCCAGATAGCGGGGCACACAGATACGCAGTATTTT

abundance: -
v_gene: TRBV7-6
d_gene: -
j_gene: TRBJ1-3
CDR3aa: CASSSGPGNTIYF
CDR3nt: TGTGCCAGCAGCTCTGGCCCCGGAAACACCATATATTTT

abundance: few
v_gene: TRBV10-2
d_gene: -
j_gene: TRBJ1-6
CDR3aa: CASRSQGIRSPLHF
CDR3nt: TGCGCCAGCAGATCACAGGGTATCCGGTCACCCCTCCACTTT

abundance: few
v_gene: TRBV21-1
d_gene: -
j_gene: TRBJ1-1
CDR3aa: CASSPRSDTEAFF
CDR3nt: TGTGCCAGCAGCCCCCGCTCGGACACTGAAGCTTTCTTT

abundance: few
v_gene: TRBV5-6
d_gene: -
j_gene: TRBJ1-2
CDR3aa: CASRFGGVNYGYTF
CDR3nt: TGTGCCAGCAGATTTGGAGGGGTAAACTATGGCTACACCTTC

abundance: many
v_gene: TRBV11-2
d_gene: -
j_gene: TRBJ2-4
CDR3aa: CASSRRQGHQNIQYF
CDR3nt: TGTGCCAGCAGCCGACGCCAGGGGCACCAAAACATTCAGTACTTC

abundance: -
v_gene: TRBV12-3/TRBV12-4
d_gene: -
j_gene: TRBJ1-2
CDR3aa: CASRTDYGYTF
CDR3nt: TGTGCCAGCCGGACCGACTATGGCTACACCTTC

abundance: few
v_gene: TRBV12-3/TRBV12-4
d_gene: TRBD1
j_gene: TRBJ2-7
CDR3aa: CASSPEGTGGEQYF
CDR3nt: TGTGCCAGCAGCCCCGAAGGGACAGGGGGCGAGCAGTACTTC

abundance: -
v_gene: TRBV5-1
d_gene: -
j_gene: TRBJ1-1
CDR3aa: CASSSRIFSSDTGTVSFF
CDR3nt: TGCGCCAGCAGCTCGAGGATCTTTAGCTCTGATACGGGCACTGTTTCTTTCTTT

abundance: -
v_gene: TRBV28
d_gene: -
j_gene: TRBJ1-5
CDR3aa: CASSLCCGQTKEPQHF
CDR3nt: TGTGCCAGCAGTTTATGCTGCGGCCAGACGAAAGAGCCCCAGCATTTT

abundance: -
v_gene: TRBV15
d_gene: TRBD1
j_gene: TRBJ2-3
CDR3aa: CATRFRRQGSDTQYF
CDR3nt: TGTGCCACCAGGTTCCGAAGACAGGGGTCAGATACGCAGTATTTT

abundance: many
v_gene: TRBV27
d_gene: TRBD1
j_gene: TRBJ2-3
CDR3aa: CASSPEDRGLDTQYF
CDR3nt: TGTGCCAGCAGTCCCGAGGACAGGGGGCTGGATACGCAGTATTTT

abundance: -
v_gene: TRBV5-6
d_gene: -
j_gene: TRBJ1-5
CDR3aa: CASSFWVGSNQPQHF
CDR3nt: TGTGCCAGCAGCTTTTGGGTGGGAAGCAATCAGCCCCAGCATTTT

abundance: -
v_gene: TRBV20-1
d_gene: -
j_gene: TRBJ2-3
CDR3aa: CSARVSTGSSGDTQYF
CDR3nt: TGCAGTGCTAGAGTCAGTACAGGGAGCAGCGGGGATACGCAGTATTTT

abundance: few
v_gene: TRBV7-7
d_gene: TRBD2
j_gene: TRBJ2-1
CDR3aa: CASSDSGTRIHEQFF
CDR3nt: TGTGCTAGCAGCGACTCCGGGACTAGGATTCATGAGCAGTTCTTC

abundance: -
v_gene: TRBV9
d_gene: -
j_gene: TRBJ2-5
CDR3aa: CASGERGKIKETQYF
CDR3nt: TGTGCCAGCGGAGAGAGGGGGAAGATAAAAGAGACCCAGTACTTC